A selection of T cell receptor beta chains follows, all from one sample in a study of regulatory T cells in long-lasting Graves disease. TCRdb called the multiplex PCR reads again in MiXCR, with one record for every CDR3 protein. The sample holds more than 300,000 distinct CDR3 sequences; approximately 25% are singletons and the top ten take 25% to 30%. The source material was peripheral blood mononuclear cells (PBMCs), sampled when the disease was refractory, from a patient treated with antithyroid drugs. The receptors originated from a woman in her 40s with Graves disease. The conserved cysteine and the conserved F or W are not part of the CDR3 here. D genes are given only for firm matches.

d_call,v_call,j_call,cdr3_aa
TRBD1,TRBV12-3/TRBV12-4,TRBJ1-6,ASTPSDRGHSPLY
NA,TRBV6-9,TRBJ2-7,ASSYHPVTYEQY
NA,TRBV29-1,TRBJ2-7,SVAGTSYEQY
NA,TRBV10-3,TRBJ2-2,AISESDTGELF
TRBD2,TRBV2,TRBJ2-5,ASSSIREGKQETQY
NA,TRBV6-5,TRBJ2-2,ASSYQHGHDYITGELF
NA,TRBV15,TRBJ1-2,ATNQRLAGTNYGYT
TRBD2,TRBV6-2/TRBV6-3,TRBJ2-7,ASSGYNSGEYEQY
NA,TRBV19,TRBJ1-5,ASHRDTSNQPQH
NA,TRBV7-3,TRBJ2-2,ASSLNMRGELF
TRBD2,TRBV20-1,TRBJ2-1,SASETSGRNNEQF
NA,TRBV28,TRBJ2-2,ASSLGDSLIGGGELF
NA,TRBV12-3/TRBV12-4,TRBJ2-3,ASTGTDTQY
NA,TRBV27,TRBJ2-7,ASSLVTTARDEQY
NA,TRBV25-1,TRBJ2-7,ASSELVASRVFYSYEQY
TRBD1,TRBV11-2,TRBJ2-1,ASSLDDRVGNEQF
NA,TRBV19,TRBJ2-2,ASSIAQVNTGELF